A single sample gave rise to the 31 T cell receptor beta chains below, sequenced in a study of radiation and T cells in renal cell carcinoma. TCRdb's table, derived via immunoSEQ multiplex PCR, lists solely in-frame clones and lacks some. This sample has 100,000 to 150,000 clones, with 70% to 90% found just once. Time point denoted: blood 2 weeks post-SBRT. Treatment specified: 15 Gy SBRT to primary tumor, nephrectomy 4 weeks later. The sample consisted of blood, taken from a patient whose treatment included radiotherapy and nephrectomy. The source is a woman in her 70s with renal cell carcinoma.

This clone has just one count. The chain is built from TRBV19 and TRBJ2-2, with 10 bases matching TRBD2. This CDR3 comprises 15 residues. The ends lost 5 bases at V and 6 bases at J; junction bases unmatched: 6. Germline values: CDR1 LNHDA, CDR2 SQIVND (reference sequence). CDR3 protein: CASSPELAGAGELFF. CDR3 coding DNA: TGTGCCAGTAGTCCGGAGCTAGCGGGGGCCGGGGAGCTGTTTTTT.

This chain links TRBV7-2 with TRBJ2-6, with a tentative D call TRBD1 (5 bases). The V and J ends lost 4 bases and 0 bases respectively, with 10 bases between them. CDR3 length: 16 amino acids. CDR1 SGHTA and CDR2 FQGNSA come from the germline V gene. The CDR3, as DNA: TGTGCCAGCAGCTCACAGGTACTCTCTGGGGCCAACGTCCTGACTTTC. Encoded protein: CASSSQVLSGANVLTF.

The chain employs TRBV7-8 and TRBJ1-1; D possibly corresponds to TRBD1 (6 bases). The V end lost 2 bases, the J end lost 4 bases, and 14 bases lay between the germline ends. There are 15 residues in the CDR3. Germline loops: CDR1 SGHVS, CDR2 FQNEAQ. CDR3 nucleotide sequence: TGTGCCAGCAGCTTAAGGACAGATATCATCACTGAAGCTTTCTTT. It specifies CASSLRTDIITEAFF. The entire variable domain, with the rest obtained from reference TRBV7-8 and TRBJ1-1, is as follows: GAGVSQSPRYKVAKRGQDVALRCDPISGHVSLFWYQQALGQGPEFLTYFQNEAQLDKSGLPSDRFFAERPEGSVSTLKIQRTQQEDSAVYLCASSLRTDIITEAFFGQGTRLTVV.

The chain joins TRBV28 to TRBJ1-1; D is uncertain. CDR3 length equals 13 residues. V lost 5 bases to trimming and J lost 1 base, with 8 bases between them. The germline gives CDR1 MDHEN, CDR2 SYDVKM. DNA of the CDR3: TGTGCCAGCAGTACCACAGCGAACACTGAAGCTTTCTTT. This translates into CASSTTANTEAFF.

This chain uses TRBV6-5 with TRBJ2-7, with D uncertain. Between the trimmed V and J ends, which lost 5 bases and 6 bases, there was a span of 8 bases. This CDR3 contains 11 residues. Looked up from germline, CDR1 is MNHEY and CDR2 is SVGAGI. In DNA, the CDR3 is TGTGCCAGCAGTGAACCCAGCGAGCAGTACTTC. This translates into CASSEPSEQYF.

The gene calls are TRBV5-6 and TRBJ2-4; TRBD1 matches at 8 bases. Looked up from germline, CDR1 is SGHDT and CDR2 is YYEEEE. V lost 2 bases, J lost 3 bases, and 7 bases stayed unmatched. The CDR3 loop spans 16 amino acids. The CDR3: CASSFWSGTGKNIQYF. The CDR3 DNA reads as TGTGCCAGCAGCTTCTGGTCTGGGACAGGCAAAAACATTCAGTACTTC.

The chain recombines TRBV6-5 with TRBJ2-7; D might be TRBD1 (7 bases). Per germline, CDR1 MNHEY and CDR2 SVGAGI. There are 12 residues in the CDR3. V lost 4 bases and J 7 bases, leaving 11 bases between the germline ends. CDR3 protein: CASSWAGGEQYF. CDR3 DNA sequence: TGTGCCAGCAGTTGGGCAGGGGGGGAGCAGTACTTC.

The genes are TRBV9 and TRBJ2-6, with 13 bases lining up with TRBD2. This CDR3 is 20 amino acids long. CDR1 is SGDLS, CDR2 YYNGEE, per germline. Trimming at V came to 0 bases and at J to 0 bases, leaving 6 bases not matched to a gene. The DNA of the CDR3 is TGTGCCAGCAGCGTAGTAGGGGGACTAGCGGGGAACTCTGGGGCCAACGTCCTGACTTTC. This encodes CASSVVGGLAGNSGANVLTF.

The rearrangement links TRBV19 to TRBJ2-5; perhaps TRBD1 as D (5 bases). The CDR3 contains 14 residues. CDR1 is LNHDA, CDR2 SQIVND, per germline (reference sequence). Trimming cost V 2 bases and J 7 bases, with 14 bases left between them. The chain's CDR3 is CASSIQGHKGTQYF. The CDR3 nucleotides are TGTGCCAGTAGTATACAGGGTCACAAAGGGACCCAGTACTTC. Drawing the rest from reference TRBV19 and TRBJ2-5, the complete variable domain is DGGITQSPKYLFRKEGQNVTLSCEQNLNHDAMYWYRQDPGQGLRLIYYSQIVNDFQKGDIAEGYSVSREKKESFPLTVTSAQKNPTAFYLCASSIQGHKGTQYFGPGTRLLVL.

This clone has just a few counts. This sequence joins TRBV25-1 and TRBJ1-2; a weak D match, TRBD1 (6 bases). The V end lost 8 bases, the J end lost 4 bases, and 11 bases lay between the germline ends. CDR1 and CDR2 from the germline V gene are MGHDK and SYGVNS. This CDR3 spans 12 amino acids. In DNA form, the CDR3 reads TGTGCCAGCCTAAAGGACAGCTATGGCTACACCTTC. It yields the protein CASLKDSYGYTF.

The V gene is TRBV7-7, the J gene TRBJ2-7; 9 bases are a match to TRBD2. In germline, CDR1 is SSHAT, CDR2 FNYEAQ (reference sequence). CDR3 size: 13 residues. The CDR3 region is CAGWAGGPDEQYF. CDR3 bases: TGTGCTGGTTGGGCGGGGGGGCCCGACGAGCAGTACTTC.

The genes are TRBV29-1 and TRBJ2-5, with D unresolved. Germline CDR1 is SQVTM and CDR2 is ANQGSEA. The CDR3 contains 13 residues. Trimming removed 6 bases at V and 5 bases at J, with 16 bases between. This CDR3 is CSVGFTPAETQYF. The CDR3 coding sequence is TGCAGCGTCGGATTTACTCCGGCGGAGACCCAGTACTTC.

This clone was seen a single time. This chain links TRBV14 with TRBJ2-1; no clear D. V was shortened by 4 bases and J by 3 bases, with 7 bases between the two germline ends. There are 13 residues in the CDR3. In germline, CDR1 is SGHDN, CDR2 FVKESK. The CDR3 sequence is CASSPPYYNEQFF. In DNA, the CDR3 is TGTGCCAGCAGCCCCCCATACTACAATGAGCAGTTCTTC. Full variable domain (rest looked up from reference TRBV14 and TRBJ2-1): EAGVTQFPSHSVIEKGQTVTLRCDPISGHDNLYWYRRVMGKEIKFLLHFVKESKQDESGMPNNRFLAERTGGTYSTLKVQPAELEDSGVYFCASSPPYYNEQFFGPGTRLTVL.

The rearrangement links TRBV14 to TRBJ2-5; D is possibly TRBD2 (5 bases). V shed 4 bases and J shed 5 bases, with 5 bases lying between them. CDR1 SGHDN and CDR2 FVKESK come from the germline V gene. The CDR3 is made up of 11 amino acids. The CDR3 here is CASSLAETQYF. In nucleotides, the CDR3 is TGTGCCAGCAGCCTAGCGGAGACCCAGTACTTC.

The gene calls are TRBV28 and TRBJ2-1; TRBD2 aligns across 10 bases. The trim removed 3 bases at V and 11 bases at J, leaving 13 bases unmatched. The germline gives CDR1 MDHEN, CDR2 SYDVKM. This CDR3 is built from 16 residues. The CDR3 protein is CASSLPGLADGSQQFF. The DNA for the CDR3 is TGTGCCAGCAGTTTGCCCGGACTAGCGGACGGAAGTCAGCAGTTCTTC. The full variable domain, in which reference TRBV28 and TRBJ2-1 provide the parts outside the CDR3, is DVKVTQSSRYLVKRTGEKVFLECVQDMDHENMFWYRQDPGLGLRLIYFSYDVKMKEKGDIPEGYSVSREKKERFSLILESASTNQTSMYLCASSLPGLADGSQQFFGPGTRLTVL.

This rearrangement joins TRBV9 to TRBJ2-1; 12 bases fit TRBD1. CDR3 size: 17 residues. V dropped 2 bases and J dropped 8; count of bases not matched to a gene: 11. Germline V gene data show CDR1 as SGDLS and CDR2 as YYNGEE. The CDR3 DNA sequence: TGTGCCAGCAGCGTTCCGCGGGGACAGGGGGCCGCGGATGAGCAGTTCTTC. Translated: CASSVPRGQGAADEQFF.

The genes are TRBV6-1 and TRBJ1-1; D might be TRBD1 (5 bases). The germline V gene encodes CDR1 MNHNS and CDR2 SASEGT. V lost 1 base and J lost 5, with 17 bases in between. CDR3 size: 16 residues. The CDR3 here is CASSEGRVGVGTEAFF. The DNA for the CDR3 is TGTGCCAGCAGTGAAGGGCGTGTGGGGGTCGGGACTGAAGCTTTCTTT.

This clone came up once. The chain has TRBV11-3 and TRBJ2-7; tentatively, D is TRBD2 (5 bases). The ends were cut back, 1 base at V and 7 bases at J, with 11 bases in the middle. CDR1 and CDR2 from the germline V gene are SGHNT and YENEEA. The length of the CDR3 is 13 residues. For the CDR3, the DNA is TGTGCCAGCAGCTTAGCCGGCCGGGGAGAGCAGTACTTC. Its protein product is CASSLAGRGEQYF. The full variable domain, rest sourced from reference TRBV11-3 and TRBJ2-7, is EAGVVQSPRYKIIEKKQPVAFWCNPISGHNTLYWYLQNLGQGPELLIRYENEEAVDDSQLPKDRFSAERLKGVDSTLKIQPAELGDSAVYLCASSLAGRGEQYFGPGTRLTVT.

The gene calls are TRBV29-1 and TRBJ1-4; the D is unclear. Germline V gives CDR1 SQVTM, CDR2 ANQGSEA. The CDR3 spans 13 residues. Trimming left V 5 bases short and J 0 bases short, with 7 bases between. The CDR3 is CSVWSSTNEKLFF. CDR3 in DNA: TGCAGCGTTTGGAGCTCAACTAATGAAAAACTGTTTTTT.

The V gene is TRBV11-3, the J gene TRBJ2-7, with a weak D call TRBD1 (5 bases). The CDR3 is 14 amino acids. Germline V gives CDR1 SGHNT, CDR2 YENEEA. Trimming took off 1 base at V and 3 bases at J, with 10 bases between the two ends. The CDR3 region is CASSLGVGDYEQYF. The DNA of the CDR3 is TGTGCCAGCAGCTTAGGCGTAGGGGACTACGAGCAGTACTTC.

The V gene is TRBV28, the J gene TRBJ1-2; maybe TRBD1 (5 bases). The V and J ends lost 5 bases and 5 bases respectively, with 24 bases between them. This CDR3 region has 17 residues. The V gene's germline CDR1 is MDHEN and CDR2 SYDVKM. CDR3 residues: CASSKGTVKPSSYGYTF. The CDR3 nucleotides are TGTGCCAGCAGTAAAGGGACTGTAAAACCCTCCAGTTATGGCTACACCTTC.

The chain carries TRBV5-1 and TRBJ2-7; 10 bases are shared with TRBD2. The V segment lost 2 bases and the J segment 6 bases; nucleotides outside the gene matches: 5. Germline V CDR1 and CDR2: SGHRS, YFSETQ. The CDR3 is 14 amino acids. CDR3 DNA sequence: TGCGCCAGCAGCTTCTCGTCTAGCGGGGGCGAGCAGTACTTC. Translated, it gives CASSFSSSGGEQYF.

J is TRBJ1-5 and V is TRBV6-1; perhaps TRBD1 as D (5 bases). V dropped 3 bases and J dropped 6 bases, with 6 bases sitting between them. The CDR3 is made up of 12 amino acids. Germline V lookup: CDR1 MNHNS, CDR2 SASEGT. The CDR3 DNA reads TGTGCCAGCAGTGAGACAGTTCAGCCCCAGCATTTT. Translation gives CASSETVQPQHF.

Here the CDR3 reads CASSLSTSNRYEQYF. The CDR3 DNA reads as TGCGCCAGCAGCCTTTCGACGTCAAATCGCTACGAGCAGTACTTC. This chain uses TRBV4-3 with TRBJ2-7, with unresolved D. Deletions cut 4 bases from V and 3 bases from J, with 16 bases between. Looked up from germline, CDR1 is LGHNA and CDR2 is YSLEER. The CDR3 loop spans 15 amino acids.

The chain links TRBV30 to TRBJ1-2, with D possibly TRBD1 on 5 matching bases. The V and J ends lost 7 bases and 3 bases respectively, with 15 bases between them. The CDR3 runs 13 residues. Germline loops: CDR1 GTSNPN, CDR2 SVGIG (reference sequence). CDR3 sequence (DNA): TGTGCCTCCCCTACGGCAGGGCACTATGGCTACACCTTC. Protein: CASPTAGHYGYTF. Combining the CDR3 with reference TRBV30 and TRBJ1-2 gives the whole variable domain SQTIHQWPATLVQPVGSPLSLECTVEGTSNPNLYWYRQAAGRGLQLLFYSVGIGQISSEVPQNLSASRPQDRQFILSSKKLLLSDSGFYLCASPTAGHYGYTFGSGTRLTVV.

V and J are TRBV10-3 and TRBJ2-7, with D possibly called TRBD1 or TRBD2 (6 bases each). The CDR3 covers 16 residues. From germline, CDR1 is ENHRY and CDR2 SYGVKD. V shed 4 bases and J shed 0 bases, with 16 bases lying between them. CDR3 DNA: TGTGCCATCAGTGGGAGAGGGGGGCCGAGCTCCTACGAGCAGTACTTC. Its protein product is CAISGRGGPSSYEQYF.

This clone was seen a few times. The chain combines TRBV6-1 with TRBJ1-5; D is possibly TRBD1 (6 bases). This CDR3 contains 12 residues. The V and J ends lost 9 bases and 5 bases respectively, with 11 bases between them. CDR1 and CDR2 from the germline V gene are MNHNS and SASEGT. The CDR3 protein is CARGQLYQPQHF. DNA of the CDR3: TGTGCCAGAGGACAGCTCTATCAGCCCCAGCATTTT.

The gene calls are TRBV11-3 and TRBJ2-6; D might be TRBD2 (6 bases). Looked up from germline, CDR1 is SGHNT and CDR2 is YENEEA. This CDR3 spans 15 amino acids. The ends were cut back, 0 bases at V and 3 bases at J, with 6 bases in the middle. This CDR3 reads CASSLDGGGANVLTF. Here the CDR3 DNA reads TGTGCCAGCAGCTTAGACGGGGGTGGGGCCAACGTCCTGACTTTC.

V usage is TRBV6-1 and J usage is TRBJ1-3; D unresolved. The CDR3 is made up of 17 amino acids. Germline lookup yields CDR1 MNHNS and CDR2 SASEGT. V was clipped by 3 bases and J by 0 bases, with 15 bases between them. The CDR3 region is CASSDGPTLGSGNTIYF. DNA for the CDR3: TGTGCCAGCAGTGATGGTCCGACCCTAGGCTCTGGAAACACCATATATTTT.

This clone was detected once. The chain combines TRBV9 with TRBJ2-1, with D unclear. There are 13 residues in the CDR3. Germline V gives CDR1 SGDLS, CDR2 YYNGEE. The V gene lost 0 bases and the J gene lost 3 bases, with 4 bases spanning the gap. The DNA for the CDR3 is TGTGCCAGCAGCGTAGCGTACTACAATGAGCAGTTCTTC. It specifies CASSVAYYNEQFF.

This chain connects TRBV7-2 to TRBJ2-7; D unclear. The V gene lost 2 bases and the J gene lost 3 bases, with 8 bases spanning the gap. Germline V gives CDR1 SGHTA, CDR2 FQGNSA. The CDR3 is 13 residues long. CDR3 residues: CASSLNGIYEQYF. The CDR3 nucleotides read TGTGCCAGCAGCTTAAATGGAATCTACGAGCAGTACTTC.